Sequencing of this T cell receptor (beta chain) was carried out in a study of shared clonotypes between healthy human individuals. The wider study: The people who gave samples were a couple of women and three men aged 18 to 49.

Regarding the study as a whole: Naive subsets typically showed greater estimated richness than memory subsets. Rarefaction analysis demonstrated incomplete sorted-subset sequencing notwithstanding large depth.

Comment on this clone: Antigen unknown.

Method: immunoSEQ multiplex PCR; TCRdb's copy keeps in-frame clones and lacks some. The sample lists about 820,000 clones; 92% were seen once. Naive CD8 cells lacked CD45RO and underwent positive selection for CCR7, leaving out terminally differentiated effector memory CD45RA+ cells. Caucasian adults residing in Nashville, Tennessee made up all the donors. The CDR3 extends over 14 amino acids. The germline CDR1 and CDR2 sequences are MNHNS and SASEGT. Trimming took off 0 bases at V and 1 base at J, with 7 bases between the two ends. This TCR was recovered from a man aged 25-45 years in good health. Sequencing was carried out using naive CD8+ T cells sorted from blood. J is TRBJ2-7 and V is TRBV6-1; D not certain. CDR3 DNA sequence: TGTGCCAGCAGTGAAGCGCTTTCATCCTACGAGCAGTACTTC. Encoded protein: CASSEALSSYEQYF.